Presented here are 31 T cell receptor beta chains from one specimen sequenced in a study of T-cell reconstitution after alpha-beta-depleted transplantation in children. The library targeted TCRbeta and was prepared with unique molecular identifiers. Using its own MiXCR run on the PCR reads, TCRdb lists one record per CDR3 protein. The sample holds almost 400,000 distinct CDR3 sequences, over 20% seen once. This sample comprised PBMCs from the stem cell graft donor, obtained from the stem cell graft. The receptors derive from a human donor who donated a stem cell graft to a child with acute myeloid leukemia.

This chain's CDR3 is CASSFRQARNHYEQYF. The CDR3 DNA follows: TGTGCCAGCAGCTTCAGACAGGCCCGGAATCATTACGAGCAGTACTTC. The chain combines TRBV6-5 with TRBJ2-7; maybe TRBD1 (6 bases). The ends were cut back, 6 bases at V and 4 bases at J, with 22 bases in the middle. CDR1 is MNHEY, CDR2 SVGAGI, per germline. The CDR3 extends over 16 amino acids.

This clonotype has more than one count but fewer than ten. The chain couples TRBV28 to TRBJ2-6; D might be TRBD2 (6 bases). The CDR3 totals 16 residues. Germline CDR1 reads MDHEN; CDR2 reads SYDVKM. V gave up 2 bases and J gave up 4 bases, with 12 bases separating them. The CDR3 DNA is TGTGCCAGCAGTTTAGTCCGCGGGGCCGGGGCCAACGTCCTGACTTTC. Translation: CASSLVRGAGANVLTF.

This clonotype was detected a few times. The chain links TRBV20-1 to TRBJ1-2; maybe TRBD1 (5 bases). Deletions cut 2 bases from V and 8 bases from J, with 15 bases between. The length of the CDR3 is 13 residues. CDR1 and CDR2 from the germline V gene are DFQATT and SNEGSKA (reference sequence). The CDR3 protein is CSARLTARSGYTF. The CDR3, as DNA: TGCAGTGCTAGACTGACAGCGCGTAGCGGCTACACCTTC.

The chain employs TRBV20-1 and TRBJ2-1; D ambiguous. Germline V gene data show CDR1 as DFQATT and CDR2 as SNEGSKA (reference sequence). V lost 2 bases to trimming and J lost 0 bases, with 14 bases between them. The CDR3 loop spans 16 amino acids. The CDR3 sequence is CSARKDQPYSYNEQFF. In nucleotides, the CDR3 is TGCAGTGCTAGAAAGGACCAACCTTACTCCTACAATGAGCAGTTCTTC.

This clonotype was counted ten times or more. The CDR3 sequence: CSARSGVSNEQFF. CDR3 in DNA: TGCAGTGCTAGATCGGGGGTTTCCAATGAGCAGTTCTTC. The chain recombines TRBV20-1 with TRBJ2-1, with D perhaps matching TRBD2 (6 bases). The CDR3 contains 13 residues. The V and J ends lost 2 bases and 6 bases respectively, with 11 bases between them. The germline V gene encodes CDR1 DFQATT and CDR2 SNEGSKA (reference sequence).

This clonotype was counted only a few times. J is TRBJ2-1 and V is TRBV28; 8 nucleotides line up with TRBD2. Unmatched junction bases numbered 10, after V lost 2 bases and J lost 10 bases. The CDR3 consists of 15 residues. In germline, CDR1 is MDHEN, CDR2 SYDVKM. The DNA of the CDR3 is TGTGCCAGCAGTTTAAGGGCGGGAGGTCCGGGAGAGCAGTTCTTC. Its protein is CASSLRAGGPGEQFF.

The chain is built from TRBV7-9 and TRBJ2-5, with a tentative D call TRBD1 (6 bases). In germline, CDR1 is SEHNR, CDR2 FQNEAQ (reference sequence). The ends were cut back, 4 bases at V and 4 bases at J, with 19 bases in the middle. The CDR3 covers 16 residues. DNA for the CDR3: TGTGCCAGCAGCTCCACGATACAGGGAATTGGAGAGACCCAGTACTTC. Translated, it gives CASSSTIQGIGETQYF.

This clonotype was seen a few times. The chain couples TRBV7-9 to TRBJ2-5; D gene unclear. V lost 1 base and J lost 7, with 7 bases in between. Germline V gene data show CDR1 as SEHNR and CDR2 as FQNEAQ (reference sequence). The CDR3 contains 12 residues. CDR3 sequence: CASSLELGTQYF. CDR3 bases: TGTGCCAGCAGCTTAGAACTCGGGACCCAGTACTTC.

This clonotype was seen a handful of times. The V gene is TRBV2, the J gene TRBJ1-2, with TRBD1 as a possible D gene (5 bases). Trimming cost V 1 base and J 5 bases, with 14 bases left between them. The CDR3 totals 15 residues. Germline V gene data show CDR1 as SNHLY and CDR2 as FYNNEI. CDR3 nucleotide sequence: TGTGCCAGCAGTGAAGGGTGGGGCGCGGGGTATGGCTACACCTTC. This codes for CASSEGWGAGYGYTF. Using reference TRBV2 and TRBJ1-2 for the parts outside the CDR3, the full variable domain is EPEVTQTPSHQVTQMGQEVILRCVPISNHLYFYWYRQILGQKVEFLVSFYNNEISEKSEIFDDQFSVERPDGSNFTLKIRSTKLEDSAMYFCASSEGWGAGYGYTFGSGTRLTVV.

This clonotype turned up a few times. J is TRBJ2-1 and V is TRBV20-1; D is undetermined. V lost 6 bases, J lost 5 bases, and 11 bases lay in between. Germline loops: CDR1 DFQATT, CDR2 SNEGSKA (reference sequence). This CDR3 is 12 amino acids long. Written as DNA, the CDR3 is TGCAGTGCCAAACCCGAAGACAATGAGCAGTTCTTC. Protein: CSAKPEDNEQFF.

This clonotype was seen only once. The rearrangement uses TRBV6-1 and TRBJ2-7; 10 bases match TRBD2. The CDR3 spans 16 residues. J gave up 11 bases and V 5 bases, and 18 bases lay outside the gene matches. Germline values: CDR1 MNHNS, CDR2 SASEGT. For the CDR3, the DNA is TGTGCCAGCAGTAGCCCCACCGCACTAGCGGGGTGGGTGGAGTACTTC. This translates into CASSSPTALAGWVEYF.

For the CDR3, the DNA is TGTGCCAGCAGTGTCGACAGGGGCTATGGCTACACCTTC. Translating it yields CASSVDRGYGYTF. The rearrangement uses TRBV12-3 or TRBV12-4 and TRBJ1-2; 8 nucleotides line up with TRBD1. The CDR3 has 13 residues. V gave up 5 bases and J gave up 4 bases; unmatched junction bases: 3.

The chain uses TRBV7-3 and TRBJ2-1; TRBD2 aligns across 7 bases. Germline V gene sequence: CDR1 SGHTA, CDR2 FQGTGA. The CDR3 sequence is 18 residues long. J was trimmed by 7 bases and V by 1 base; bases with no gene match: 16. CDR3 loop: CASSLIPSMTSKGNEQFF. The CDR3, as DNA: TGTGCCAGCAGCTTAATTCCGAGCATGACTAGCAAGGGGAATGAGCAGTTCTTC.

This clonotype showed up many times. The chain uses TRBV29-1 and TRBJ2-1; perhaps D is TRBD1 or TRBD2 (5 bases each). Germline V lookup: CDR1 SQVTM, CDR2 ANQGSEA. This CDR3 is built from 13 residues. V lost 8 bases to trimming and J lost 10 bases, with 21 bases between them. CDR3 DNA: TGCAGCTGCCGGGACCCCACGGGTGGAGAGCAGTTCTTC. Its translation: CSCRDPTGGEQFF.

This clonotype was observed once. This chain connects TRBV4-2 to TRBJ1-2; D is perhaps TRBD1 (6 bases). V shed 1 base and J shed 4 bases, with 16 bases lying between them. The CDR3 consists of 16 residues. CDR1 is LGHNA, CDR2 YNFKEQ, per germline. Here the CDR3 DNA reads TGTGCCAGCAGCCAAGTTTCCAGGGGCATGTCCTATGGCTACACCTTC. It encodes CASSQVSRGMSYGYTF.

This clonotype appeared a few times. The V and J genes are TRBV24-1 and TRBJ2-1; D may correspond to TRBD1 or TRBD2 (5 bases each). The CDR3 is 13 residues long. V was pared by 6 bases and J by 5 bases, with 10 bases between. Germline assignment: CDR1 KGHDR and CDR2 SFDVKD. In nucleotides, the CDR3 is TGTGCCACCAGTTCCGGGACGGACAATGAGCAGTTCTTC. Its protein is CATSSGTDNEQFF.

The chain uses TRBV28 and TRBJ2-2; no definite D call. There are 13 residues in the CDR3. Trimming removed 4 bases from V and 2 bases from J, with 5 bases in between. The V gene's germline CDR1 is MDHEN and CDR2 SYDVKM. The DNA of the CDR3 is TGTGCCAGCAGTTCTATCAACACCGGGGAGCTGTTTTTT. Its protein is CASSSINTGELFF.

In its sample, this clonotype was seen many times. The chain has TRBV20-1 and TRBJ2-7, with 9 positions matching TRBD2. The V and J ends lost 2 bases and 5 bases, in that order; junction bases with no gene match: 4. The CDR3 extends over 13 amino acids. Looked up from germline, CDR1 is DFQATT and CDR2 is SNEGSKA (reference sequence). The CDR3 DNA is TGCAGTGCTAGATATAGCGGGAGTAACGAGCAGTACTTC. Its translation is CSARYSGSNEQYF.

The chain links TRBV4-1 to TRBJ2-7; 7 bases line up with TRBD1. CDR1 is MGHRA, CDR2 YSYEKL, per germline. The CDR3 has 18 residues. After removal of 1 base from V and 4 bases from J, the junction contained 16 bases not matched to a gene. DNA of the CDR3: TGCGCCAGCAGCCAAGTTGGGGGACAGTCTAGTTACGTTTACGAGCAGTACTTC. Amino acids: CASSQVGGQSSYVYEQYF.

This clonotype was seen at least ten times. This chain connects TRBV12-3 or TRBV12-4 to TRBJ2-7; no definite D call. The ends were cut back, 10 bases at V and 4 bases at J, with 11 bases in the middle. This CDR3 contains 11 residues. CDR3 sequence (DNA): TGTGCCACGTCTCGTGGGTACGAGCAGTACTTC. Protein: CATSRGYEQYF.

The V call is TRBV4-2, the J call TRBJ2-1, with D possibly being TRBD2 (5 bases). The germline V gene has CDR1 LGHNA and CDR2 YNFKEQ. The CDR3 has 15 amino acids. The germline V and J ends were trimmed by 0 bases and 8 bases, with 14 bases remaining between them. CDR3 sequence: CASSQEVLVADEQFF. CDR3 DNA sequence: TGTGCCAGCAGCCAAGAGGTACTAGTCGCAGATGAGCAGTTCTTC.

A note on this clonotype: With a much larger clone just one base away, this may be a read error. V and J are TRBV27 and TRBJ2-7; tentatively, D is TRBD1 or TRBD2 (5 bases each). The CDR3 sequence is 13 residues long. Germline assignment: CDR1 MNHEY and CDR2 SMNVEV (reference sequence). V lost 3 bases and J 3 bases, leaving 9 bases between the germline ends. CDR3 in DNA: TGTGCCAGCAGTTTTCGGGACGGCTACGAGCAGTACTTC. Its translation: CASSFRDGYEQYF.

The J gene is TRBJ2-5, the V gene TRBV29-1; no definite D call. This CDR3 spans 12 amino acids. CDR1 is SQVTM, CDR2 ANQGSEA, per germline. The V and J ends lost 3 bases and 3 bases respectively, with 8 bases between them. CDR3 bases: TGCAGCGTTGACAAAGTGGAAGAGACCCAGTACTTC. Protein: CSVDKVEETQYF.

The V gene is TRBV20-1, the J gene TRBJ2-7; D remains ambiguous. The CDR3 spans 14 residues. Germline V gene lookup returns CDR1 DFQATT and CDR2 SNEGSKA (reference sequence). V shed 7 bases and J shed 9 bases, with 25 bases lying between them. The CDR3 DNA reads TGCAGTGGGGCCTTTAACGGCGGCGACGGTTCGCAGTACTTC. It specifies CSGAFNGGDGSQYF.

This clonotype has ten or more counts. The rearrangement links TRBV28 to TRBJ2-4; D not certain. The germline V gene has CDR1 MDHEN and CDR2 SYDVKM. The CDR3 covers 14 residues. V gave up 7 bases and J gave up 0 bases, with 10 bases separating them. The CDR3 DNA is TGTGCCAGCAATGGCAATATAGCCAAAAACATTCAGTACTTC. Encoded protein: CASNGNIAKNIQYF.

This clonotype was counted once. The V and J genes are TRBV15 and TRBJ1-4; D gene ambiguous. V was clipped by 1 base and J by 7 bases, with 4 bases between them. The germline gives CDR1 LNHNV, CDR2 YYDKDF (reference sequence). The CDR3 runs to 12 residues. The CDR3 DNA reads TGTGCCACCAGCAGAGTCCCTGAAAAACTGTTTTTT. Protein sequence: CATSRVPEKLFF.

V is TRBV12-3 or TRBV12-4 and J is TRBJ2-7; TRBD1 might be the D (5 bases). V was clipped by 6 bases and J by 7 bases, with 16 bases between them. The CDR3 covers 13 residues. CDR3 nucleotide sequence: TGTGCCAGCAGACCCGACAGTGGCCGGGAGCAGTACTTC. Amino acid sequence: CASRPDSGREQYF.

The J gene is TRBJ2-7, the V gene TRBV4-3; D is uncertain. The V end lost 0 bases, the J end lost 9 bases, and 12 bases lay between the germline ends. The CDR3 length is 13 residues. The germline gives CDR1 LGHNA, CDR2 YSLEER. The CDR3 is CASSQERRSGQYF. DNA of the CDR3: TGCGCCAGCAGCCAAGAAAGGCGGTCCGGGCAGTACTTC.

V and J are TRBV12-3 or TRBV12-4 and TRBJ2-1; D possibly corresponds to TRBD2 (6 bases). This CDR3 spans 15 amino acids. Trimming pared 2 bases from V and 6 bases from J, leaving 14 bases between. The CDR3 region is CASSLSSGGSNEQFF. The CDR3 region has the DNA TGTGCCAGCAGTTTAAGCAGCGGAGGGTCCAATGAGCAGTTCTTC.

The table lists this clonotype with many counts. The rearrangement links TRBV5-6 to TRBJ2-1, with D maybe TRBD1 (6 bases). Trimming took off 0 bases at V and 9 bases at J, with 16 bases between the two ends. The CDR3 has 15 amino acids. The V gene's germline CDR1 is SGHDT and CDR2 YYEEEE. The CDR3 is CASSLAGHKGGEQFF. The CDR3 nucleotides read TGTGCCAGCAGCTTGGCGGGACACAAAGGGGGTGAGCAGTTCTTC.

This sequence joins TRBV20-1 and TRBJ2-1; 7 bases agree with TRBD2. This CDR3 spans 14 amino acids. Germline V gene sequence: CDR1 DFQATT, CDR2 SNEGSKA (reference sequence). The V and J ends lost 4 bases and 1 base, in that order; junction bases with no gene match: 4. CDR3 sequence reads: CSATPAGSYNEQFF. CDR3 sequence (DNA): TGCAGTGCTACGCCAGCGGGATCCTACAATGAGCAGTTCTTC.